This T cell receptor beta chain derives from a study of CD8 T cells in Susac syndrome. Study-wide context: Within the sequenced group of Susac syndrome patients, five or six showed active disease and eight or nine were in remission.

All included Susac syndrome patients satisfied recently defined diagnostic criteria for definite or probable disease. Reverse transcription used about 0.45 to 1 ug RNA and random hexamers. By means of immunoSEQ multiplex PCR, TCR beta CDR3 spanning 54 Vbeta and 13 Jbeta underwent amplification. Using its own MiXCR run on the immunoSEQ multiplex PCR reads, TCRdb lists one record per CDR3 protein. The table has under 200,000 distinct CDR3 sequences, 95% to 97% seen once. The CDR3 totals 13 residues. In germline, CDR1 is SQVTM, CDR2 ANQGSEA. V gave up 4 bases and J gave up 5 bases, with 11 bases separating them. Broader study findings: The Susac syndrome CD4+ T cell repertoires displayed no clonal expansion.

As concerns this clonotype: Its cognate antigen is unknown.

Specimen: CD4+ T cells from PBMCs. The V call is TRBV29-1, the J call TRBJ2-2, with a tentative D call TRBD2 (6 bases). This clonotype was obtained from a human donor with Susac syndrome. The CDR3 reads CSVGVGGTGELFF. The CDR3 nucleotides are TGCAGCGTTGGAGTTGGGGGGACCGGGGAGCTGTTTTTT.